This T cell receptor beta chain was sequenced during a study of T cell responses to AZD1222 COVID-19 vaccine. In regard to this clone: Its antigen is not known.

Germline V CDR1 and CDR2: SGHAT, FQNNGV. There are 18 residues in the CDR3. V was clipped by 4 bases and J by 4 bases; unmatched bases: 14. Broader study findings: Baseline testing showed seropositivity in only six AZD1222 recipients. Donors were largely white British and mainly female; clonal diversity was possibly underestimated.

This table comes from immunoSEQ multiplex PCR, and its TCRdb copy is limited to in-frame clones, with some not included. The sample includes 100,000 to 150,000 clones, around 94% of them seen just once. Sample: peripheral blood, taken on day 0 of AZD1222 vaccination. V and J are TRBV11-2 and TRBJ2-1; 9 bases line up with TRBD1. The sequence derives from an adult in good health. As DNA, the CDR3 is TGTGCCAGCAGCTCGATTACCGGGACAGGGAAACAGTACAATGAGCAGTTCTTC. It yields the protein CASSSITGTGKQYNEQFF. Combining the CDR3 with reference TRBV11-2 and TRBJ2-1 gives the whole variable domain EAGVAQSPRYKIIEKRQSVAFWCNPISGHATLYWYQQILGQGPKLLIQFQNNGVVDDSQLPKDRFSAERLKGVDSTLKIQPAKLEDSAVYLCASSSITGTGKQYNEQFFGPGTRLTVL.